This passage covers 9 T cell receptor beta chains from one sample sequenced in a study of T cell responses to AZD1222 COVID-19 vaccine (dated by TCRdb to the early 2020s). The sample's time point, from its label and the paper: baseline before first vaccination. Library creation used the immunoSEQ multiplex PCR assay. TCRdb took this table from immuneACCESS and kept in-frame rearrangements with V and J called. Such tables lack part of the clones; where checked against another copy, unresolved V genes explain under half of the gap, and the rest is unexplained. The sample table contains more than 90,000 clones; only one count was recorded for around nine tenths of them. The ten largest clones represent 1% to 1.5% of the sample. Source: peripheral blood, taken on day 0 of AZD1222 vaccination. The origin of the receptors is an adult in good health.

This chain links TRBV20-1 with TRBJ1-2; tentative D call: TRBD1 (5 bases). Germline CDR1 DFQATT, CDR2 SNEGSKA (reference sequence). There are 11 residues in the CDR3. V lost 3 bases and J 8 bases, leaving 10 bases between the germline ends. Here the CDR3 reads CSASTGEGYTF. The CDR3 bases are TGCAGTGCTAGTACAGGCGAAGGCTACACCTTC.

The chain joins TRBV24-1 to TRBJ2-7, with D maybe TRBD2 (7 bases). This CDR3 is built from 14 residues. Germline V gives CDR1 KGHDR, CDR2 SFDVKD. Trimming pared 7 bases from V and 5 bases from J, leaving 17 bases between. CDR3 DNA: TGTGCCACCAGCAAGGGGGGGCCCTTCGACGAGCAGTACTTC. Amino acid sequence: CATSKGGPFDEQYF.

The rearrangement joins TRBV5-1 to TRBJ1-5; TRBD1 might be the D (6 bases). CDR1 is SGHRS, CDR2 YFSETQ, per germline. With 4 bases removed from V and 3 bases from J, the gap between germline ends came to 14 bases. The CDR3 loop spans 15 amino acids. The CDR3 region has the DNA TGCGCCAGCAGCGGGGATGGACAGCCCAATCAGCCCCAGCATTTT. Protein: CASSGDGQPNQPQHF.

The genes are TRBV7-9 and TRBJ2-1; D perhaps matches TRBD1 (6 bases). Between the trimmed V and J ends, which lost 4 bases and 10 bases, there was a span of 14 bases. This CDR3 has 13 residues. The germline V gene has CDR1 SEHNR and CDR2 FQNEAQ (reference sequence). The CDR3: CASSSYRVGEQFF. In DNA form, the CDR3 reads TGTGCCAGCAGCTCCTACAGGGTTGGGGAGCAGTTCTTC.

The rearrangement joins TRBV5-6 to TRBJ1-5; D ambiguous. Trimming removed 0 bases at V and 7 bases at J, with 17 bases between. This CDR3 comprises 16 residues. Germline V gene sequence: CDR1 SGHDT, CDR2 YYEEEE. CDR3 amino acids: CASSLGLPNEDQPQHF. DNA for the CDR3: TGTGCCAGCAGCTTGGGGTTACCGAACGAGGACCAGCCCCAGCATTTT.

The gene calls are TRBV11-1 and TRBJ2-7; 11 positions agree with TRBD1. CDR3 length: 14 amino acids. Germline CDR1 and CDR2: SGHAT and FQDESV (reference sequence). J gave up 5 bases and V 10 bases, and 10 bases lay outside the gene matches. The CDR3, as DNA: TGTGCCACCAAACCTAGGACAGGGGGCGACGAGCAGTACTTC. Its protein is CATKPRTGGDEQYF.

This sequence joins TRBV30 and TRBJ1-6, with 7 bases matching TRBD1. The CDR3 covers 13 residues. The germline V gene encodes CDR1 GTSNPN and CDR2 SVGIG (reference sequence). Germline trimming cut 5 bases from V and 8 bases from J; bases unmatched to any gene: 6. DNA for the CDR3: TGTGCCTGGGGAGGACAGGAGGATTCACCCCTCCACTTT. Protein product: CAWGGQEDSPLHF.

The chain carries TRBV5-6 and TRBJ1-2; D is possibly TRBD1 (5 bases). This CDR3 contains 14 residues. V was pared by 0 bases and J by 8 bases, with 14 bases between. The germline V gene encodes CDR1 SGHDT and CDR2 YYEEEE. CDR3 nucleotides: TGTGCCAGCAGCTTGGGGCAGGGCGTGCGAGGCTACACCTTC. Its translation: CASSLGQGVRGYTF.

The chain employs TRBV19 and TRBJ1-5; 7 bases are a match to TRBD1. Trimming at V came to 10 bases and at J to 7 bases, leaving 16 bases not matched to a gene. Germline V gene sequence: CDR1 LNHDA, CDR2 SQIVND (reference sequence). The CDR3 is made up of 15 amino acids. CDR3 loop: CATSGTDRDDQPQHF. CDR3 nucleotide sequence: TGTGCCACCTCCGGGACCGACAGGGATGACCAGCCCCAGCATTTT. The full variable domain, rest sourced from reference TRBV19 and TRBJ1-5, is DGGITQSPKYLFRKEGQNVTLSCEQNLNHDAMYWYRQDPGQGLRLIYYSQIVNDFQKGDIAEGYSVSREKKESFPLTVTSAQKNPTAFYLCATSGTDRDDQPQHFGDGTRLSIL.